These 5 T cell receptor beta chains were all obtained from the same sample, sequenced in a study of blood T cell repertoires in COVID-19. Using immunoSEQ multiplex PCR, the repertoire was profiled, and TCRdb retains in-frame clones only, with some absent. The table has around 250,000 clones, roughly 90% seen once; the top ten hold about 5.9%. The sequenced material came from peripheral blood. All receptors come from a man in his 60s with acute or convalescent COVID-19.

This clone was counted once. V usage is TRBV5-1 and J usage is TRBJ2-1, with 11 bases matching TRBD2. The germline CDR1 and CDR2 sequences are SGHRS and YFSETQ. The length of the CDR3 is 15 residues. V trimming: 8 bases; J trimming: 4 bases; junction bases outside the gene matches: 8. The CDR3 region has the DNA TGCGCCAGTAAGGGGGGGACTAGCGGTTACAATGAGCAGTTCTTC. Translation: CASKGGTSGYNEQFF.

The V call is TRBV25-1, the J call TRBJ2-1; TRBD2 aligns across 13 bases. In germline, CDR1 is MGHDK, CDR2 SYGVNS. The CDR3 contains 16 residues. The ends lost 5 bases at V and 6 bases at J; junction bases unmatched: 7. CDR3 nucleotides: TGTGCCAGCAGTTCCCCGGGACTAGCGGGAAGCAATGAGCAGTTCTTC. Protein: CASSSPGLAGSNEQFF. Complete variable domain (other parts from reference TRBV25-1 and TRBJ2-1): EADIYQTPRYLVIGTGKKITLECSQTMGHDKMYWYQQDPGMELHLIHYSYGVNSTEKGDLSSESTVSRIRTEHFPLTLESARPSHTSQYLCASSSPGLAGSNEQFFGPGTRLTVL.

The chain links TRBV24-1 to TRBJ1-5, with TRBD1 identical over 12 bases. This CDR3 has 17 amino acids. V dropped 2 bases and J dropped 3; count of bases not matched to a gene: 4. CDR1 is KGHDR and CDR2 is SFDVKD in the germline V gene. CDR3 bases: TGTGCCACCAGTGATTACCGGGACAGGGGGCTCAATCAGCCCCAGCATTTT. Translation gives CATSDYRDRGLNQPQHF.

CDR3 amino acids: CASTPGRRYSGANVLTF. DNA of the CDR3: TGTGCCAGCACCCCAGGGCGTAGGTACTCTGGGGCCAACGTCCTGACTTTC. The chain joins TRBV28 to TRBJ2-6, with D maybe TRBD1 (5 bases). The CDR3 is made up of 17 amino acids. Germline-derived CDR1 and CDR2 are MDHEN and SYDVKM. Trimming removed 7 bases at V and 0 bases at J, with 16 bases between. The full variable domain, its missing parts supplied by reference TRBV28 and TRBJ2-6, is DVKVTQSSRYLVKRTGEKVFLECVQDMDHENMFWYRQDPGLGLRLIYFSYDVKMKEKGDIPEGYSVSREKKERFSLILESASTNQTSMYLCASTPGRRYSGANVLTFGAGSRLTVL.

The chain recombines TRBV6-6 with TRBJ2-5; 9 positions agree with TRBD1. This CDR3 is 16 amino acids long. V gave up 2 bases and J gave up 0 bases; unmatched junction bases: 4. Germline assignment: CDR1 MNHNY and CDR2 SVGAGI (reference sequence). Here the CDR3 reads CASSYGGTGHQETQYF. The CDR3 DNA reads TGTGCCAGCAGTTACGGGGGGACAGGGCACCAAGAGACCCAGTACTTC.